This TCR beta chain is drawn from a study of low-dose radiotherapy and immunotherapy resistance in tumors. Across the study: The regimen for patients comprised intravenous nivolumab 240 mg every two weeks plus intravenous ipilimumab 1 mg/kg every six weeks. Intravenously given cyclophosphamide 200 mg/m2 followed a two-week schedule that placed each dose one day before radiation and immunotherapy.

This clonotype was seen many times. Described time point: before trial treatment. The therapy administered to donors comprised nivolumab, ipilimumab, aspirin, low-dose cyclophosphamide and low-dose radiotherapy. cDNA synthesis used a TRAV/TRBV-specific primer set for both chains. It was with a constant-region primer and a V-primer adapter that TCRs were amplified over approximately 18 PCR cycles. TCRdb re-called the reads through MiXCR, storing one row per CDR3 protein. This repertoire shows around 99,000 distinct CDR3 sequences, roughly 9% found once; its top ten account for about 1%. The CDR3 is 14 residues long. V lost 5 bases and J lost 5, with 16 bases in between. CDR1 is SGHAT, CDR2 FQNNGV, per germline.

The chain carries TRBV11-2 and TRBJ2-7, with no clear D. The sample consisted of PBMCs, taken before treatment. This receptor was identified in a male donor with prostate cancer. The CDR3 is CASSDGAPVHEQYF. The CDR3 nucleotides read TGTGCCAGCAGCGATGGAGCCCCCGTCCACGAGCAGTACTTC.